The count of the clone carrying this T cell receptor beta chain is one. The sample belongs to a study of blood T cell repertoires in COVID-19. Overall study: Both acute and convalescent COVID-19 samples were obtained from the United States, Italy and Spain. Sources were T cells, B-cell-depleted T cells, or PBMCs; the material itself was cDNA or gDNA.

Original processing methods: By means of reference gene primer amplification, nucleated cell counts were estimated. Some clones are missing from TCRdb's copy, which holds only in-frame ones; the method was immunoSEQ multiplex PCR. V and J calls plus clone size are reproduced from that table; the DNA served to infer D and trimming. The sample has about 380,000 clones; around 84% are singletons. Germline CDR1 reads SGHTA; CDR2 reads FQGNSA. With V trimmed by 1 base and J by 8 bases, 12 bases remained unmatched. The CDR3 sequence is 17 residues long. Source material: peripheral blood. The rearrangement joins TRBV7-2 to TRBJ2-1; 9 nucleotides line up with TRBD2. The clonotype was recovered from a woman under 30 with acute or convalescent COVID-19. CDR3 residues: CASSLGLAGPSGHEQFF. The DNA for the CDR3 is TGTGCCAGCAGCTTAGGGCTAGCGGGACCCTCGGGCCATGAGCAGTTCTTC.